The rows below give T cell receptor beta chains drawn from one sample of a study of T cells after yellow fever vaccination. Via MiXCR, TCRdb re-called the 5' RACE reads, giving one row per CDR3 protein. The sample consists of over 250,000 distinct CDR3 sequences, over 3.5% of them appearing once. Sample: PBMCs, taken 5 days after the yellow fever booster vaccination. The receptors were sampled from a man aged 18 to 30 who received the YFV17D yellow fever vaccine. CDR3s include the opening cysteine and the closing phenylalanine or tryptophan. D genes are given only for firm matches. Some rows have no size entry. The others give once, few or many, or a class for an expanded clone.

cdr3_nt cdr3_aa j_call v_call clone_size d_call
TGCGCCAGCAGAGTACCCCTTGACAGGGGCGATACGCAGTATTTT CASRVPLDRGDTQYF TRBJ2-3 TRBV5-1 - TRBD1
TGTGCCAGCAGTGATGCAACAGATCCTTACCAGCCCCAGCATTTT CASSDATDPYQPQHF TRBJ1-5 TRBV2 many -
TGTGCCACCAGCAGAGAGGCTAGCGGTCACAATGAGCAGTTCTTC CATSREASGHNEQFF TRBJ2-1 TRBV15 - TRBD2
TGTGCCAGCAGCGCCCCCGGGTCAAACTATGGCTACACCTTC CASSAPGSNYGYTF TRBJ1-2 TRBV7-9 few -
TGTGCCAGCAGAACGGGACTAGCGGAACACAATGAGCAGTTCTTC CASRTGLAEHNEQFF TRBJ2-1 TRBV5-6 few TRBD2
TGTGCCAGCAGCCCGAGGGCCTACAATGAGCAGTTCTTC CASSPRAYNEQFF TRBJ2-1 TRBV7-9 few -
TGTGCCAGCAGCCCCCGCGGGGCGGGGTACAATGAGCAGTTCTTC CASSPRGAGYNEQFF TRBJ2-1 TRBV9 many -
TGTGCCAGCAGCTTTGGGGTGGCGGAGACCCAGTACTTC CASSFGVAETQYF TRBJ2-5 TRBV7-3 - -
TGTGCCAGCAGCGGGGAGGGCTACACCTTC CASSGEGYTF TRBJ1-2 TRBV9 many -
TGTGCCAGCAGCTTGGGGCCGGGGGAAGCCGGGGAGCTGTTTTTT CASSLGPGEAGELFF TRBJ2-2 TRBV12-3/TRBV12-4 - -
TGTGCCAGCAGCCAAGATGGGAACATTCAGTACTTC CASSQDGNIQYF TRBJ2-4 TRBV4-2 few -
TGTGCCAGCTCACGATGGGACCCCGTTGGGAACACTGAAGCTTTCTTT CASSRWDPVGNTEAFF TRBJ1-1 TRBV18 - -
TGTGCCAGCGCAACCCAATCGGTGGGGCAGTATTTT CASATQSVGQYF TRBJ2-3 TRBV18 few -
TGCAGTGCTAGCCGCCCAGGACTAGACACAGATACGCAGTATTTT CSASRPGLDTDTQYF TRBJ2-3 TRBV20-1 - TRBD2
TGTGCCACCAGTGATTTGTTCGGCCGCGGGACCGGGGAGCTGTTTTTT CATSDLFGRGTGELFF TRBJ2-2 TRBV24-1 - -
TGTGCCAGCATGCGGGCTTCCCAAGAGACCCAGTACTTC CASMRASQETQYF TRBJ2-5 TRBV6-5 few -
TGCGCCAGCAGCCAAGTGGGACGGCCCATGGACACTGAAGCTTTCTTT CASSQVGRPMDTEAFF TRBJ1-1 TRBV4-1 few -
TGCGCCAGCAGGATGGAGCGGGGGGGCGATCCCGGTACCCAGTACTTC CASRMERGGDPGTQYF TRBJ2-5 TRBV5-1 many TRBD2
TGCAGTGCTAGAGGTGGGCGAGTAGACGGCTACACCTTC CSARGGRVDGYTF TRBJ1-2 TRBV20-1 few -
TGCGCCAGCAGCTTCACAGGGGACACTGAAGCTTTCTTT CASSFTGDTEAFF TRBJ1-1 TRBV5-1 - TRBD1
TGTGCCAGCAGCTTAACTAGGAGGGCGGCGAACACCGGGGAGCTGTTTTTT CASSLTRRAANTGELFF TRBJ2-2 TRBV7-6 few -
TGTGCCAGCAGCTTAATGGACAGGGGGCTGGAGACCCAGTACTTC CASSLMDRGLETQYF TRBJ2-5 TRBV7-9 few TRBD1
TGTGCCAGCAGTTTTCGGCAGAGCAATCAGCCCCAGCATTTT CASSFRQSNQPQHF TRBJ1-5 TRBV6-2/TRBV6-3 many -
TGTGCCAGCAGCGCGACGCCCGGCACAGATACGCAGTATTTT CASSATPGTDTQYF TRBJ2-3 TRBV7-2 - -
TGCGCCAGCAGCCCGGACAGGGGGCAGCAGGAGACCCAGTACTTC CASSPDRGQQETQYF TRBJ2-5 TRBV5-1 - TRBD1
TGTGCCAGCTCACTGCAGAGAAGATACGAAGAGCAGTACTTC CASSLQRRYEEQYF TRBJ2-7 TRBV18 many -
TGTGCCACCAGCAGCCTTGTATACCCAGGGGAGACCCAGTACTTC CATSSLVYPGETQYF TRBJ2-5 TRBV15 many -
TGTGCCAGCTCCTACGGACAGGGAGAGACCCAGTACTTC CASSYGQGETQYF TRBJ2-5 TRBV18 many TRBD1
TGTGCCAGCACCACTACAGGGGATTACGAGCAGTACTTC CASTTTGDYEQYF TRBJ2-7 TRBV7-9 many TRBD1